This T cell receptor beta chain was sequenced for a study of blood T cell repertoires in COVID-19 (dated by TCRdb to the early 2020s). About the full investigation: Collaborator samples came from the United States, Italy and Spain and covered acute and convalescent phases of COVID-19. The material from the prospective study consisted of cDNA or gDNA derived from T cells, B-cell-depleted T cells, or PBMCs. The repertoires were released in a freely available public database meant as a resource for research on the immune response to SARS-CoV-2. The dataset comprised deeply sampled blood TCRbeta repertoires from subjects exposed to, actively infected with, or recovered from COVID-19. HLA class I and class II types, where available, came from metadata supplied by the sample provider rather than from assay-based typing. The sample metadata nearly always contained a de-identified subject ID, COVID-19 status, age in years and sex. Samples came from the ongoing ImmuneRACE study (first 160 participants) plus 1,254 subjects from 6 global collaborators.

In the germline V gene (reference sequence), CDR1 corresponds to SGHNT and CDR2 to YYREEE. The CDR3 starts with the cysteine, ends with the phenylalanine, and has 14 residues. Only the CDR3 part of the read is kept: 42 bases, read in frame from the first base. The V end loses 0 bases and the J end loses 6 bases, and a stretch of 13 bases separates them. What the research found in general, with its limitations: Clinical and demographic metadata were provided uncurated, with the amount varying by source and participant.

The immunoSEQ Assay, a bias-controlled multiplex PCR, was used to amplify TCRbeta CDR3 regions from genomic DNA. On the authors' methods: The number of nucleated cells in each sample was estimated by amplification of reference gene primers within the assay. Sequence reads were collapsed and filtered to measure the absolute abundance of every unique TCRbeta CDR3 rearrangement. Productive Simpson clonality was computed per sample as the square root of Simpson's diversity index over productive rearrangements. The source is immuneACCESS, and TCRdb retained only in-frame sequences with V and J called. Part of the clones is not carried over; for the studies checked, unresolved V genes explain less than half of this, and the remainder is unexplained. From that table come the V and J calls and clone size; the DNA was used to work out D and trimming. Counted in this sample were some 460,000 clones; 70% to 90% of them appeared once. The ten most abundant clones make up approximately 2% of the sample.

Notes on this clone: The antigen it binds to is not known. Per-base quality was not reported, and no clone a single base away is much larger than it.

Enrolling through a virtual design, the prospective study's participants ranged in age from roughly 18 to 95 years and lived across 20 to 30 United States geographic areas. To assign participants to cohorts, the prospective study relied on clinical history that participants themselves reported in a screening survey and a study questionnaire. In the prospective study, whole blood, serum and a nasopharyngeal or oropharyngeal swab were collected from each participant by mobile phlebotomists. Prospective study participants could optionally give additional blood draws and questionnaires over an approximately 2-month period. Prospective study blood samples were shipped either frozen or at room temperature before DNA extraction.

The chain couples TRBV5-4 to TRBJ2-7; tentative D gene TRBD2, with 5 bases matching. The source material was PBMCs or T cells enriched from blood (not recorded which). The clonotype comes from a woman aged 18-29 years with acute COVID-19. The CDR3 protein is CASSLDRPSGEQYF. The DNA sequence is given as TGTGCCAGCAGCTTGGACCGCCCGAGCGGCGAGCAGTACTTC.